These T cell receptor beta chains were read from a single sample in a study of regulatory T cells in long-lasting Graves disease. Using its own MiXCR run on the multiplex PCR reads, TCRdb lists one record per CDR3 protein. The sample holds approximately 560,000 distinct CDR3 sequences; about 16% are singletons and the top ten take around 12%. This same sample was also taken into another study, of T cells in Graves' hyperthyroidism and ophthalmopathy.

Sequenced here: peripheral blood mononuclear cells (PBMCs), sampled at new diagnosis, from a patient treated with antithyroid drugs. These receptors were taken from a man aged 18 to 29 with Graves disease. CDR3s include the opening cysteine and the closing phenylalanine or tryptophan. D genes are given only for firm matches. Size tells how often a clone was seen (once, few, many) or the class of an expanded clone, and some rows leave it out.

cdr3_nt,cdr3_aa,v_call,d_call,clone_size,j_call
TGCGCCAGCAGTGTGGCTAGCAGCACAGATACGCAGTATTTT,CASSVASSTDTQYF,TRBV10-2,NA,many,TRBJ2-3
TGTGCCAGCAGTGAATCGCAGCGGGGGGCCTACAATGAGCAGTTCTTC,CASSESQRGAYNEQFF,TRBV2,TRBD2,NA,TRBJ2-1
TGCAGTGCTCGCCCACCTCATAGCGTGGGAAACACCATATATTTT,CSARPPHSVGNTIYF,TRBV20-1,NA,NA,TRBJ1-3
TGCAGTGCTAGCAGGCTCCCTGCAGATACGCAGTATTTT,CSASRLPADTQYF,TRBV20-1,NA,many,TRBJ2-3
TGTGCCACAGGGACTCTGGGCAATGAGCAGTTCTTC,CATGTLGNEQFF,TRBV3-1,NA,many,TRBJ2-1
TGTGCCAGCAAGAGGGGCACAGGAGCCTACAATGAGCAGTTCTTC,CASKRGTGAYNEQFF,TRBV13,NA,many,TRBJ2-1
TGCAGCGTTGAAGAGGATACAGATGAGCAGTTCTTC,CSVEEDTDEQFF,TRBV29-1,NA,many,TRBJ2-1
TGTGCCAGCAGCCTGTCTAGCGGGAGAGATAATGAGCAGTTCTTC,CASSLSSGRDNEQFF,TRBV7-9,TRBD2,NA,TRBJ2-1
TGTGCCAGCAGTTTAACCAACACCCTGGGGAACACCATATATTTT,CASSLTNTLGNTIYF,TRBV28,NA,NA,TRBJ1-3
TGTGCCACCAGCAGGGGACTAGCGGGAGGCAAGAGCTCCTACAATGAGCAGTTCTTC,CATSRGLAGGKSSYNEQFF,TRBV15,TRBD2,NA,TRBJ2-1
TGTGCCAGCAGCCAAGATCGATGGACAGGGGTTGGCTATGGCTACACCTTC,CASSQDRWTGVGYGYTF,TRBV4-2,TRBD1,NA,TRBJ1-2
TGTGCCTGGAGTGAAGGCCGACTAGCGGGGACCTACGAGCAGTACTTC,CAWSEGRLAGTYEQYF,TRBV30,TRBD2,many,TRBJ2-7
TGTGCCAGCAGTGGACAGCAGGGCACTGAAGCTTTCTTT,CASSGQQGTEAFF,TRBV12-3/TRBV12-4,NA,many,TRBJ1-1
TGTGCCACCGGACTAGCGGGAGACGAGCAGTACTTC,CATGLAGDEQYF,TRBV28,TRBD2,many,TRBJ2-7